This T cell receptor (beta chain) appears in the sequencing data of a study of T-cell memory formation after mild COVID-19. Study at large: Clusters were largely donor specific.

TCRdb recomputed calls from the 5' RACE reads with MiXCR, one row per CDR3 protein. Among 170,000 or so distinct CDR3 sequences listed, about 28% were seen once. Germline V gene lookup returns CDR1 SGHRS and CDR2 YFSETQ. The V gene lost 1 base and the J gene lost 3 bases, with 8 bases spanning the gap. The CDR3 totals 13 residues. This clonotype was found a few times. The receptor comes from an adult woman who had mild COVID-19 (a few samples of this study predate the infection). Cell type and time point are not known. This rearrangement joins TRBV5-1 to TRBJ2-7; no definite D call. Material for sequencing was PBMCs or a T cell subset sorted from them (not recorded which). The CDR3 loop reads CASSLSPVYEQYF. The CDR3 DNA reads TGCGCCAGCAGCTTGTCTCCCGTCTACGAGCAGTACTTC.